The 2 T cell receptor beta chains below were found in one sample sequenced in a study of regulatory T cells in long-lasting Graves disease. Arm-PCR of CDR3 regions and iRepertoire HTBI primers were the basis on which TCR beta libraries were built. TCRdb reprocessed the multiplex PCR reads with MiXCR, giving one entry per CDR3 protein. The sample contains more than 300,000 distinct CDR3 sequences, 15% to 20% of which appear only once. The time point: persistent/refractory GD, antithyroid drugs over 5 years with positive TRAb. There was RNA extracted from PBMCs, and the TCR library was made from it. The sequencing used peripheral blood mononuclear cells (PBMCs), collected when the disease was refractory, from a patient treated with antithyroid drugs. These receptor sequences come from a female donor with Graves disease.

This clonotype was seen at least ten times. The J gene is TRBJ1-5, the V gene TRBV20-1, with 8 bases lining up with TRBD1. Germline loops: CDR1 DFQATT, CDR2 SNEGSKA (reference sequence). This CDR3 has 18 residues. V lost 6 bases and J lost 1; bases outside the gene matches: 17. CDR3 nucleotide sequence: TGCAGTGCCCTTCCCCCCCCGACAGGGGCTTCGAGCAATCAGCCCCAGCATTTT. The encoded protein is CSALPPPTGASSNQPQHF.

This clonotype was recorded at least ten times. The rearrangement uses TRBV3-1 and TRBJ1-1; D is uncertain. The length of the CDR3 is 13 residues. The V gene lost 2 bases and the J gene lost 4 bases, with 8 bases spanning the gap. In germline, CDR1 is LGHDT, CDR2 YNNKEL (reference sequence). CDR3 loop: CASSQSQVTEAFF. CDR3 bases: TGTGCCAGCAGCCAAAGTCAAGTCACTGAAGCTTTCTTT.